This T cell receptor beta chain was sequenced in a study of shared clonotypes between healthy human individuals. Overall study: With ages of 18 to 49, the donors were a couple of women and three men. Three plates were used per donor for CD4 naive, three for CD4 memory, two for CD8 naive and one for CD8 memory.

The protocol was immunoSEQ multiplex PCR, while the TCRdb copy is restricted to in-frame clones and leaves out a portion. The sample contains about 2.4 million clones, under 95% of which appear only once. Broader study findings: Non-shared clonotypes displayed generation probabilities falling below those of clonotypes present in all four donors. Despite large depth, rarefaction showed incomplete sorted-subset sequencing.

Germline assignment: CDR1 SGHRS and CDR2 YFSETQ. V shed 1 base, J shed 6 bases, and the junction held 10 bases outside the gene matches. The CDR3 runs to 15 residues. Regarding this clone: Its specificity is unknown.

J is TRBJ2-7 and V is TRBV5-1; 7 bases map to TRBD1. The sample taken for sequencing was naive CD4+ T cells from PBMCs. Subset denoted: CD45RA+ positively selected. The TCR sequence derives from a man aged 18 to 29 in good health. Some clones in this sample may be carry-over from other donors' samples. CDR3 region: CASSLPQGNPLEQYF. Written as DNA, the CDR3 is TGCGCCAGCAGCTTGCCACAGGGGAATCCCCTCGAGCAGTACTTC.